These 5 T cell receptor beta chains originate from one sample sequenced in a study of T cell responses to AZD1222 COVID-19 vaccine. The assay was immunoSEQ multiplex PCR, and TCRdb's table has in-frame clones only and misses some. The table shows tens of thousands of clones, with 70% to 90% occurring only once. The sample here was peripheral blood, taken on day 0 of AZD1222 vaccination. These receptors were taken from an adult in good health.

V usage is TRBV19 and J usage is TRBJ2-3; D uncertain. V was trimmed by 6 bases and J by 0 bases, leaving 31 bases between them. CDR1 is LNHDA and CDR2 is SQIVND in the germline V gene (reference sequence). There are 21 residues in the CDR3. The DNA for the CDR3 is TGTGCCAGTAGAAACGCCGCTAATTGCTCAACACGAGCCAATAGCACAGATACGCAGTATTTT. Its protein is CASRNAANCSTRANSTDTQYF.

The chain has TRBV4-1 and TRBJ2-3; TRBD2 might be the D (5 bases). The CDR3 sequence is 16 residues long. Germline lookup yields CDR1 MGHRA and CDR2 YSYEKL. The V end lost 3 bases, the J end lost 6 bases, and 19 bases lay between the germline ends. CDR3: CASSQVLDFPRDTQYF. CDR3 coding DNA: TGCGCCAGCAGCCAGGTACTAGACTTCCCTCGGGATACGCAGTATTTT.

CDR3 DNA sequence: TGTGCCAGTAGTATAAATGACATTTCCTACGAGCAGTACTTC. It encodes CASSINDISYEQYF. The chain uses TRBV19 and TRBJ2-7, with no clear D. V lost 2 bases to trimming and J lost 1 base, with 9 bases between them. CDR1 and CDR2 from the germline V gene are LNHDA and SQIVND (reference sequence). The CDR3 length is 14 residues.

The CDR3 loop is CASSDGSYEQYF. The CDR3 DNA follows: TGTGCCAGCAGTGACGGCTCCTACGAGCAGTACTTC. The V gene is TRBV6-1, the J gene TRBJ2-7; D gene unclear. The germline CDR1 and CDR2 sequences are MNHNS and SASEGT. This CDR3 region has 12 residues. Trimming removed 3 bases at V and 0 bases at J, with 3 bases between.

The chain joins TRBV15 to TRBJ2-2; the D is unclear. This CDR3 contains 16 residues. Deletions cut 0 bases from V and 1 base from J, with 9 bases between. The germline V gene encodes CDR1 LNHNV and CDR2 YYDKDF (reference sequence). CDR3 residues: CATSRERTQNTGELFF. The CDR3 nucleotides are TGTGCCACCAGCAGAGAACGGACGCAGAACACCGGGGAGCTGTTTTTT.